The entry that follows covers one TCR beta chain sequence. Antigen: not known. These data belong to a study of T cells after yellow fever vaccination. UMIs and a universal primer site were added when TCR cDNA was made by 5'RACE template switching. MiXCR, applied by TCRdb to the 5' RACE reads, yields one record per CDR3 protein. The table shows under 400,000 distinct CDR3 sequences, with approximately 10% occurring only once. Study-level results: It was a weaker secondary response, yet one that peaked faster, at day 5 versus 15. FACS-sorted repertoires might harbor abundant contaminating clonotypes from the bulk population. There was a small share of clonotypes that showed up in both the CD4 and CD8 compartments.

This CDR3 contains 15 residues. Trimming left V 5 bases short and J 4 bases short, with 17 bases between. Looked up from germline, CDR1 is MNHNS and CDR2 is SASEGT. The chain links TRBV6-1 to TRBJ1-1; D is uncertain. This sequence was found in a young man who received the YFV17D yellow fever vaccine. The sample was PBMCs, taken on the day of the first yellow fever vaccination. The CDR3 region has the DNA TGTGCCAGCAGTCCTTCGACAAGTTTTCCCACTGAAGCTTTCTTT. Protein product: CASSPSTSFPTEAFF.